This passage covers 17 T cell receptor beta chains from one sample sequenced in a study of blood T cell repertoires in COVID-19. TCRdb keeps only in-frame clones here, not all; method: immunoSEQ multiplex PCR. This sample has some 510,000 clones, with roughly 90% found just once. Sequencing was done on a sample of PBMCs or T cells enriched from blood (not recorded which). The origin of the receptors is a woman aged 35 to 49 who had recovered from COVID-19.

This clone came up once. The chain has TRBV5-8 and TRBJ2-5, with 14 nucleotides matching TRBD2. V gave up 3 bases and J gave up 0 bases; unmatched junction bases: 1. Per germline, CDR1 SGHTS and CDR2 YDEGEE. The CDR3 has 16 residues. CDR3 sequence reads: CASSSGLAGDQETQYF. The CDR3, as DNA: TGTGCCAGCAGCTCGGGACTAGCGGGGGACCAAGAGACCCAGTACTTC.

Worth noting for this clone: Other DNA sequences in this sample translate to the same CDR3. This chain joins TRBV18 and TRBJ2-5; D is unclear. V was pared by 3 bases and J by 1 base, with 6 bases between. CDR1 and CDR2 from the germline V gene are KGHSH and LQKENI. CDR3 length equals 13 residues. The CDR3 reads CASSPGLQETQYF. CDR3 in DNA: TGTGCCAGCTCACCGGGCCTCCAAGAGACCCAGTACTTC.

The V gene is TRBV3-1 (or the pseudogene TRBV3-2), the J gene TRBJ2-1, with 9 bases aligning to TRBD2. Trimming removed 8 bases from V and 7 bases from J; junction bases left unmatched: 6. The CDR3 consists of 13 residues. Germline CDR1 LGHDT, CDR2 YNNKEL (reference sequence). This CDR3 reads CASSSREGNEQFF. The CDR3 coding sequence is TGTGCCAGCTCGTCGCGGGAGGGGAATGAGCAGTTCTTC.

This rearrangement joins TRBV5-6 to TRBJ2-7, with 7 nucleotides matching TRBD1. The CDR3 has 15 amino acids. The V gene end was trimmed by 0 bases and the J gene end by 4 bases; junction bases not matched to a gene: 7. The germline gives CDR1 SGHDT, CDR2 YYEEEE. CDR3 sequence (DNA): TGTGCCAGCAGCTTGGGACCGGGACAGAGTTACGAGCAGTACTTC. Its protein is CASSLGPGQSYEQYF.

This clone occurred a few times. The CDR3 is CASGHNSNQPQHF. The CDR3, as DNA: TGTGCTAGTGGACACAATAGCAATCAGCCCCAGCATTTT. V and J are TRBV12-5 and TRBJ1-5; D ambiguous. V lost 6 bases and J 0 bases, leaving 6 bases between the germline ends. CDR3 length equals 13 residues. CDR1 and CDR2 from the germline V gene are LGHNT and FRNRAP.

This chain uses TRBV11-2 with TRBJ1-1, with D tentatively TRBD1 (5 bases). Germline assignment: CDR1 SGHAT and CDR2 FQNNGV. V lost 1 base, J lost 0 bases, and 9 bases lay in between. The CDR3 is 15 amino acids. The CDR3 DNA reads TGTGCCAGCAGCTTAGCCGCAGGGCTGAACACTGAAGCTTTCTTT. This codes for CASSLAAGLNTEAFF.

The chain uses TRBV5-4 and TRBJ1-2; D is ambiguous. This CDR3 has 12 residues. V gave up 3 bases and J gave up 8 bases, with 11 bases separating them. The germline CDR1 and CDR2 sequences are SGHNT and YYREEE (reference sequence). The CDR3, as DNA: TGTGCCAGCAGCTCGGAGGCGCCCGGCTACACCTTC. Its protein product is CASSSEAPGYTF.

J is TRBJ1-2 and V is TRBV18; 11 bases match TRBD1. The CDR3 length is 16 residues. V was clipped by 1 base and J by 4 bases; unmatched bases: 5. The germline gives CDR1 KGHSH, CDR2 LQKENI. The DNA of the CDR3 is TGTGCCAGCTCACCACTGGGACAGGGGGAAGGCTATGGCTACACCTTC. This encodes CASSPLGQGEGYGYTF.

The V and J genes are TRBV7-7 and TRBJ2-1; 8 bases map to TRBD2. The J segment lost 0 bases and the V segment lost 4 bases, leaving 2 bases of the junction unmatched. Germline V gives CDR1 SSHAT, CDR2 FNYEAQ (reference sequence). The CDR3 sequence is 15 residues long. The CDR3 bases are TGTGCCAGCAGCTCGGGGACTAGCTCCTACAATGAGCAGTTCTTC. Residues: CASSSGTSSYNEQFF.

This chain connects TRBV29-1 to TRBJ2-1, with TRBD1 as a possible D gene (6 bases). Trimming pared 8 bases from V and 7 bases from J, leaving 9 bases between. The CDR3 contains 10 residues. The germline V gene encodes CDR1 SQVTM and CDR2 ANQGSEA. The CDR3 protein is CSTGQNEQFF. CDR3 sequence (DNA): TGCAGCACAGGACAGAATGAGCAGTTCTTC.

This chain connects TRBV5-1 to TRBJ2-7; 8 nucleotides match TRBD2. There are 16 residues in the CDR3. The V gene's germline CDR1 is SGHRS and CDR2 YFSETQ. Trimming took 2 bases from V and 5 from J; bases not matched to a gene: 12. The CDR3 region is CASSFGWSSGNDEQYF. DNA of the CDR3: TGCGCCAGCAGCTTCGGTTGGAGTAGCGGGAACGACGAGCAGTACTTC.

The CDR3 sequence: CASSQDYSGRADEQYF. DNA for the CDR3: TGTGCCAGCAGCCAAGATTACAGCGGGAGGGCCGACGAGCAGTACTTC. The chain uses TRBV3-1 (or the pseudogene TRBV3-2) and TRBJ2-7, with 10 bases matching TRBD2. In germline, CDR1 is LGHDT, CDR2 YNNKEL (reference sequence). This CDR3 region has 16 residues. V shed 0 bases and J 5 bases; nucleotides not matched to a gene: 7.

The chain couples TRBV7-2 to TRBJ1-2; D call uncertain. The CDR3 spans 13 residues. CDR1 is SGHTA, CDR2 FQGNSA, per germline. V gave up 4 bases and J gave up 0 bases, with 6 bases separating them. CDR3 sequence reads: CASSSQANYGYTF. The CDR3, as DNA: TGTGCCAGCAGCTCCCAGGCTAACTATGGCTACACCTTC. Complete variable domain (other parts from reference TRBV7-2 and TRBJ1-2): GAGVSQSPSNKVTEKGKDVELRCDPISGHTALYWYRQSLGQGLEFLIYFQGNSAPDKSGLPSDRFSAERTGGSVSTLTIQRTQQEDSAVYLCASSSQANYGYTFGSGTRLTVV.

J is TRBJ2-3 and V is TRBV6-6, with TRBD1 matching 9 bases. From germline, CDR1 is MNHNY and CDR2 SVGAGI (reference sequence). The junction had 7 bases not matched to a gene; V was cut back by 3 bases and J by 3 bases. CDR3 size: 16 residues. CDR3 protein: CASSYFGTGSTDTQYF. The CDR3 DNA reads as TGTGCCAGCAGTTATTTCGGGACAGGGTCGACAGATACGCAGTATTTT.

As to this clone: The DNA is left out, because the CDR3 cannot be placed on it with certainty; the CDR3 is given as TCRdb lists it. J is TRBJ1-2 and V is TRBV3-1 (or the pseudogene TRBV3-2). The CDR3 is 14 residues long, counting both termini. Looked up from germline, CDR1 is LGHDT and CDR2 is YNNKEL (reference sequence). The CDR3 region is CVPAAEGHGDGYTF.

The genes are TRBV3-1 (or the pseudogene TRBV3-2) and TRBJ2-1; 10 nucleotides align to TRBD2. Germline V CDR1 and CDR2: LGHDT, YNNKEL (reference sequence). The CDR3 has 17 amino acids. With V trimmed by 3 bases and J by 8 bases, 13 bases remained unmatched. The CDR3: CASSHLAGVIVSDEQFF. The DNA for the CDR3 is TGTGCCAGCAGCCACCTAGCGGGAGTAATAGTGAGTGATGAGCAGTTCTTC.

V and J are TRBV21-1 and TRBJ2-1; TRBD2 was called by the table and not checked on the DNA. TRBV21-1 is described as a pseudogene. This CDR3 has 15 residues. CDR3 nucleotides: TGTGCCAGCAGCCCCACTTGTGCCAGCGACTATGAGCAGTTCTTC. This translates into CASSPTCASDYEQFF.